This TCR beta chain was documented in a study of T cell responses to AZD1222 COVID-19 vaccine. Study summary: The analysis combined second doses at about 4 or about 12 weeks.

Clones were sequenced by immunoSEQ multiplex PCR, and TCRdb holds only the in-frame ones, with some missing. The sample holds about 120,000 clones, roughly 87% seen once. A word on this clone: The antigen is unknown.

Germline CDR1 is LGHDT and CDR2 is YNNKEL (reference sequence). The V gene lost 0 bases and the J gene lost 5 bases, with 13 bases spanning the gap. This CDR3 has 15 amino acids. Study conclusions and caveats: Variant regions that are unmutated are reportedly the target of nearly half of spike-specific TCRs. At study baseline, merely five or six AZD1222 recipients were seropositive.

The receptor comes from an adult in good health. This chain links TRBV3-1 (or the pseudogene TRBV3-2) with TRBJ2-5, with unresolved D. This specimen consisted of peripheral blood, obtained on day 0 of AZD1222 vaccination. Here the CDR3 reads CASSQDLRLTETQYF. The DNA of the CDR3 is TGTGCCAGCAGCCAAGATTTGCGGTTAACGGAGACCCAGTACTTC.